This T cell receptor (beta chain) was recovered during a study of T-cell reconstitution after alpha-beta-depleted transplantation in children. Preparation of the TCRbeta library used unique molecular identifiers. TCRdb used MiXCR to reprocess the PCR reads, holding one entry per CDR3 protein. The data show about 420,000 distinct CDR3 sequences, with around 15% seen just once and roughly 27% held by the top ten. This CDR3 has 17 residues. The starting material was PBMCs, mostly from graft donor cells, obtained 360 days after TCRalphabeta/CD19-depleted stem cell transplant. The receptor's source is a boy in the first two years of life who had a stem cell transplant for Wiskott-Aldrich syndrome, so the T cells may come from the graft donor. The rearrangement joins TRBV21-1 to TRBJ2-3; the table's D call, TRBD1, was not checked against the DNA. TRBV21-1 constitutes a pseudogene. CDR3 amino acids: CASSVTLPGQGLDTQYF. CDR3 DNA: TGTGCCAGCAGCGTAACCCTCCCGGGACAGGGTTTAGATACGCAGTATTTT.